Presented here are 18 T cell receptor beta chains from one specimen sequenced in a study of blood T cell repertoires in COVID-19. Clones were sequenced by immunoSEQ multiplex PCR, and TCRdb holds only the in-frame ones, with some missing. Of around 290,000 clones in the sample, 88% are singletons; the top ten hold 2% to 2.5%. Input material: PBMCs or T cells enriched from blood (not recorded which). The receptors were gathered from a woman in her fifties or sixties in a cohort exposed to, infected with or recovered from COVID-19 (not recorded which).

This sequence joins TRBV28 and TRBJ2-7, with D possibly TRBD2 on 6 matching bases. CDR3 length: 15 amino acids. CDR1 MDHEN and CDR2 SYDVKM come from the germline V gene. Trimming pared 5 bases from V and 4 bases from J, leaving 18 bases between. CDR3 sequence reads: CASSSPEAGIYEQYF. The CDR3 nucleotides are TGTGCCAGCAGTAGCCCAGAGGCGGGGATTTACGAGCAGTACTTC.

The rearrangement joins TRBV20-1 to TRBJ2-5; D not certain. Germline CDR1 DFQATT, CDR2 SNEGSKA (reference sequence). Trimming took 3 bases from V and 1 from J, leaving 9 bases between them. This CDR3 comprises 13 residues. CDR3 nucleotide sequence: TGCAGTGCTAGTCACAGAACCCAAGAGACCCAGTACTTC. It encodes CSASHRTQETQYF.

The chain is built from TRBV5-1 and TRBJ2-2, with 13 bases lining up with TRBD2. The V gene end was trimmed by 2 bases and the J gene end by 4 bases; junction bases not matched to a gene: 2. The CDR3 is 16 residues long. Germline V gene sequence: CDR1 SGHRS, CDR2 YFSETQ. CDR3 DNA: TGCGCCAGCAGCTTACTAGCGGGAGGGCCCACCGGGGAGCTGTTTTTT. It specifies CASSLLAGGPTGELFF.

The chain recombines TRBV18 with TRBJ1-2; D ambiguous. V dropped 2 bases and J dropped 1 base, with 5 bases sitting between them. Germline V gene sequence: CDR1 KGHSH, CDR2 LQKENI. The CDR3 is made up of 13 amino acids. DNA of the CDR3: TGTGCCAGCTCACCAGCGGATAACTATGGCTACACCTTC. Translating gives CASSPADNYGYTF.

The chain uses TRBV7-3 and TRBJ2-3; possibly TRBD2 for D (5 bases). CDR3 size: 16 residues. V gave up 0 bases and J gave up 4 bases, with 14 bases separating them. CDR1 SGHTA and CDR2 FQGTGA come from the germline V gene. The CDR3: CASSLTTSKPPDTQYF. For the CDR3, the DNA is TGTGCCAGCAGCTTAACCACTAGTAAGCCCCCAGATACGCAGTATTTT.

This chain links TRBV24-1 with TRBJ2-3; 8 bases are shared with TRBD1. The CDR3 covers 14 residues. V shed 6 bases, J shed 6 bases, and the junction held 7 bases outside the gene matches. Per the germline V gene, CDR1 is KGHDR and CDR2 is SFDVKD. The CDR3 sequence is CATSRQGRWDTQYF. The CDR3 DNA follows: TGTGCCACCAGTAGACAGGGGAGATGGGATACGCAGTATTTT.

V and J are TRBV3-1 (or the pseudogene TRBV3-2) and TRBJ2-1; 9 positions match TRBD1. The V segment lost 4 bases and the J segment 7 bases; nucleotides outside the gene matches: 2. Germline loops: CDR1 LGHDT, CDR2 YNNKEL (reference sequence). The CDR3 is made up of 13 amino acids. This CDR3 is CASSRDRANEQFF. CDR3 DNA: TGTGCCAGCAGCCGGGACAGGGCGAATGAGCAGTTCTTC.

The V gene is TRBV5-8, the J gene TRBJ1-2; D is undetermined. V dropped 4 bases and J dropped 0 bases, with 10 bases sitting between them. CDR1 is SGHTS and CDR2 is YDEGEE in the germline V gene. The CDR3 has 14 residues. CDR3 in amino acids: CASSRELANYGYTF. The CDR3 bases are TGTGCCAGCAGCAGGGAGCTAGCTAACTATGGCTACACCTTC.

A single count supports this clone. The chain is built from TRBV28 and TRBJ2-1; 9 positions match TRBD1. The length of the CDR3 is 15 residues. Looked up from germline, CDR1 is MDHEN and CDR2 is SYDVKM. V shed 5 bases and J 8 bases; nucleotides not matched to a gene: 10. CDR3 coding DNA: TGTGCCAGCAGTCCGTGGGGGACAGGGAACCATGAGCAGTTCTTC. Protein sequence: CASSPWGTGNHEQFF. Drawing the rest from reference TRBV28 and TRBJ2-1, the complete variable domain is DVKVTQSSRYLVKRTGEKVFLECVQDMDHENMFWYRQDPGLGLRLIYFSYDVKMKEKGDIPEGYSVSREKKERFSLILESASTNQTSMYLCASSPWGTGNHEQFFGPGTRLTVL.

The chain joins TRBV6-4 to TRBJ2-7; 7 bases are shared with TRBD1. The J segment lost 7 bases and the V segment lost 0 bases, leaving 3 bases of the junction unmatched. This CDR3 is built from 13 residues. Germline CDR1 MRHNA, CDR2 SNTAGT. The CDR3 loop reads CASSDSQGWEQYF. CDR3 nucleotides: TGTGCCAGCAGTGACTCACAGGGGTGGGAGCAGTACTTC.

In DNA, the CDR3 is TGTGCCTGGACCTACCGTCAACGTTCCTACGAGCAGTACTTC. Residues: CAWTYRQRSYEQYF. The rearrangement links TRBV30 to TRBJ2-7, with D unresolved. V was shortened by 4 bases and J by 1 base, with 14 bases between the two germline ends. The germline CDR1 and CDR2 sequences are GTSNPN and SVGIG (reference sequence). The CDR3 covers 14 residues.

This sequence joins TRBV7-2 and TRBJ2-2; the D is unclear. The CDR3 runs 13 residues. Germline V gene sequence: CDR1 SGHTA, CDR2 FQGNSA. Trimming cost V 7 bases and J 2 bases, with 8 bases left between them. The CDR3 DNA reads TGTGCCAGCAAGAACAGAAACACCGGGGAGCTGTTTTTT. Protein product: CASKNRNTGELFF.

The chain recombines TRBV5-1 with TRBJ2-3; the match to TRBD1 covers 10 bases. In germline, CDR1 is SGHRS, CDR2 YFSETQ. The junction had 7 bases not matched to a gene; V was cut back by 0 bases and J by 9 bases. The CDR3 runs to 15 residues. CDR3 loop: CASSLASDRGATQYF. In nucleotides, the CDR3 is TGCGCCAGCAGCTTGGCCTCGGACAGGGGGGCCACGCAGTATTTT.

This clone was detected once. The chain employs TRBV11-3 and TRBJ2-1; TRBD2 might be the D (7 bases). Trimming took off 6 bases at V and 7 bases at J, with 16 bases between the two ends. The CDR3 loop spans 14 amino acids. CDR1 is SGHNT and CDR2 is YENEEA in the germline V gene. The CDR3 DNA follows: TGTGCCAGCAGGAAAGGGGGGGGGACGAATGAGCAGTTCTTC. This gives the protein CASRKGGGTNEQFF.

The V call is TRBV7-2, the J call TRBJ2-2; possibly TRBD1 for D (5 bases). V was clipped by 4 bases and J by 5 bases, with 14 bases between them. Germline V gene sequence: CDR1 SGHTA, CDR2 FQGNSA. The length of the CDR3 is 15 residues. The CDR3 region has the DNA TGTGCCAGCAGCTCCCAGGGTAAAGCAACCGGGGAGCTGTTTTTT. Protein sequence: CASSSQGKATGELFF.

The rearrangement uses TRBV5-1 and TRBJ2-3; tentative D call: TRBD1 (6 bases). Looked up from germline, CDR1 is SGHRS and CDR2 is YFSETQ. The V and J ends lost 0 bases and 5 bases respectively, with 10 bases between them. CDR3 length: 14 residues. The CDR3, as DNA: TGCGCCAGCAGCTTGGAGGACAGCCAAGATACGCAGTATTTT. This translates into CASSLEDSQDTQYF.

The chain joins TRBV28 to TRBJ1-4; 9 bases line up with TRBD1. J was trimmed by 6 bases and V by 6 bases; bases with no gene match: 5. The germline V gene encodes CDR1 MDHEN and CDR2 SYDVKM. The CDR3 consists of 14 residues. The CDR3, as DNA: TGTGCCAGCAGGATGGGACAGGGATATGAAAAACTGTTTTTT. Encoded protein: CASRMGQGYEKLFF.

This chain links TRBV9 with TRBJ1-1; 7 bases are shared with TRBD1. V was clipped by 3 bases and J by 2 bases; unmatched bases: 4. The CDR3 extends over 14 amino acids. Germline-derived CDR1 and CDR2 are SGDLS and YYNGEE. The CDR3 reads CASSANRGNTEAFF. The CDR3 DNA reads as TGTGCCAGCAGCGCGAACAGGGGAAACACTGAAGCTTTCTTT.